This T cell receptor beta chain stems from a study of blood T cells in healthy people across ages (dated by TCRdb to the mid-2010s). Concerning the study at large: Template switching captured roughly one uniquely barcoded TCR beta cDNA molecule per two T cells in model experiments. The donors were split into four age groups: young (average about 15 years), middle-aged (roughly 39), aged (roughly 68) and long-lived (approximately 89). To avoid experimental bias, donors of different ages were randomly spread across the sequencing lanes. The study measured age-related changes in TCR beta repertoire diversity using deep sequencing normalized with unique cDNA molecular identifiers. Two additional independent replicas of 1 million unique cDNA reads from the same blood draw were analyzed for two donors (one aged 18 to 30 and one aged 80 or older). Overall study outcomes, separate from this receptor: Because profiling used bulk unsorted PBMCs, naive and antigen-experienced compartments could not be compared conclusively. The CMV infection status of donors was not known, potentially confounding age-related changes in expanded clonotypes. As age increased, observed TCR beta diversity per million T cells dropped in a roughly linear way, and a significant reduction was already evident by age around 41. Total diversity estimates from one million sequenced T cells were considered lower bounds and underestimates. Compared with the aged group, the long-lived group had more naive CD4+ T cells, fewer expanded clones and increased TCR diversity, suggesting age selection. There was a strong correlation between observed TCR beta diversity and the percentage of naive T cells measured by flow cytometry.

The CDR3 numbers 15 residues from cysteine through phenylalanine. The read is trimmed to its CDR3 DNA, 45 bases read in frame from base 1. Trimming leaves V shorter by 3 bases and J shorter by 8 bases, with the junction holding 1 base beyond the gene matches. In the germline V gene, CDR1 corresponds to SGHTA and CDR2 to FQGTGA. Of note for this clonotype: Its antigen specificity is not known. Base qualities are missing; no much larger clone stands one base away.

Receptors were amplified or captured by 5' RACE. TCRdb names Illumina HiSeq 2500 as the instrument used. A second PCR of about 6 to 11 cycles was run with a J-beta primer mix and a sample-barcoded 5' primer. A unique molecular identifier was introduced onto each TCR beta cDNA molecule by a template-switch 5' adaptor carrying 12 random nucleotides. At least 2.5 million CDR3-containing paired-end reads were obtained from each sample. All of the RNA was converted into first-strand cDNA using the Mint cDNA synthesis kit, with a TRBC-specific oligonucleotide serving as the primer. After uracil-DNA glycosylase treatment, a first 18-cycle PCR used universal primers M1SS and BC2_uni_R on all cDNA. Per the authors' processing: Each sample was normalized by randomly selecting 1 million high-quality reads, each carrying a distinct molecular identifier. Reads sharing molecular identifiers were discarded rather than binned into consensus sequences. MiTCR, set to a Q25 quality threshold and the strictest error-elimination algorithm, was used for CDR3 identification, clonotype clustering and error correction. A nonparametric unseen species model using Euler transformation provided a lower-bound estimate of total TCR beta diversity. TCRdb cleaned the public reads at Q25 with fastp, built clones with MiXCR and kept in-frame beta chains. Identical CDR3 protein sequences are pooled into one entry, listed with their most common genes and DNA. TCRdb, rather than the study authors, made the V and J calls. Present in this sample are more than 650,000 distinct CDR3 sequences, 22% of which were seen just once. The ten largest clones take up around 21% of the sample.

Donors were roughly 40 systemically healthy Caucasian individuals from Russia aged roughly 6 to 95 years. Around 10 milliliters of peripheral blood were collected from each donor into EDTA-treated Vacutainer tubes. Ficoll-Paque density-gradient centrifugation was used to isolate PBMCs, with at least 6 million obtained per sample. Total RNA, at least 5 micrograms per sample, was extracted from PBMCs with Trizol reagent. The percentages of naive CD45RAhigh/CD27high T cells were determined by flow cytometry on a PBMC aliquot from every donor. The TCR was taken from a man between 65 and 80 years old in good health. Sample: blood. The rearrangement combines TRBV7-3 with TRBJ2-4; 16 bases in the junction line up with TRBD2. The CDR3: CASSFGTSGRDIQYF. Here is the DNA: TGTGCCAGCAGCTTCGGGACTAGCGGGAGGGACATTCAGTACTTC.